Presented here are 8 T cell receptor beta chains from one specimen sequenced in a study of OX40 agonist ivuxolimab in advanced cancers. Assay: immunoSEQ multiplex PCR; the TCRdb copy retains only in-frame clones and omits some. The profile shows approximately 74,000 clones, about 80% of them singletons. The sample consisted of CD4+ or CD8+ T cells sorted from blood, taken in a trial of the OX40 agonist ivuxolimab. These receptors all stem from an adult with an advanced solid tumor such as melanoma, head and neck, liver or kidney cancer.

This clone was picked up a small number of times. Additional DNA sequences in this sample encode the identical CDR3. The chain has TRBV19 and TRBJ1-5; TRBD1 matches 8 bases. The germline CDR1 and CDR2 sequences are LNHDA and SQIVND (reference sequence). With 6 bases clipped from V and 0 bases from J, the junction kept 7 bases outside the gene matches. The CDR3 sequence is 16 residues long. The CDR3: CASSDRGPYSNQPQHF. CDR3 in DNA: TGTGCCAGTAGCGACAGGGGTCCATATAGCAATCAGCCCCAGCATTTT. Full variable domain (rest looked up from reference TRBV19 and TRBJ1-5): DGGITQSPKYLFRKEGQNVTLSCEQNLNHDAMYWYRQDPGQGLRLIYYSQIVNDFQKGDIAEGYSVSREKKESFPLTVTSAQKNPTAFYLCASSDRGPYSNQPQHFGDGTRLSIL.

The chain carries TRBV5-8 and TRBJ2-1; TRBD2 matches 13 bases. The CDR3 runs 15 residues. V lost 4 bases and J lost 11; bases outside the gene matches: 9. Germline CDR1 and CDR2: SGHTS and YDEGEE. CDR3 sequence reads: CASSQTSGGAFQQFF. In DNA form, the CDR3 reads TGTGCCAGCAGCCAAACTAGCGGGGGGGCTTTTCAGCAGTTCTTC.

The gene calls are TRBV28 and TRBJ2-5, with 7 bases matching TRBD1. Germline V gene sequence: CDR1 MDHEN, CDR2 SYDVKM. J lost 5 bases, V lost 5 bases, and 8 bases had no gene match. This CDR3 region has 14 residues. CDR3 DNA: TGTGCCAGCAGTCCACCCAGGGGGTGGGAGACCCAGTACTTC. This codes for CASSPPRGWETQYF.

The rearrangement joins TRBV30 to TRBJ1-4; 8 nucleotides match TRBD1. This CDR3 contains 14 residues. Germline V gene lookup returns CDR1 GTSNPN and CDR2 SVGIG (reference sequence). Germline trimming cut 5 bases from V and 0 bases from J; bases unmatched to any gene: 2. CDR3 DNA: TGTGCCTGGGGACAGGGTGCAACTAATGAAAAACTGTTTTTT. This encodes CAWGQGATNEKLFF.

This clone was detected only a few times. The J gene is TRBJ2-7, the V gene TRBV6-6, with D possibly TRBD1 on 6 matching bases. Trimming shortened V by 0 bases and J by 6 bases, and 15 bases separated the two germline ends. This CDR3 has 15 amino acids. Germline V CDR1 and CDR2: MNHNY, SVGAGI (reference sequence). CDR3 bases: TGTGCCAGCAGTTACTCGAACCAGGGGCGAATCGAGCAGTACTTC. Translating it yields CASSYSNQGRIEQYF.

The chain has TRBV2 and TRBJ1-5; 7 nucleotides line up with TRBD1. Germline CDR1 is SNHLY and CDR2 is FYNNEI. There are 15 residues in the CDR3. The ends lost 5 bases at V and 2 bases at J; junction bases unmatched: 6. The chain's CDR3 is CASSRQGLGNQPQHF. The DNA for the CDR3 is TGTGCCAGCAGTCGACAGGGTCTGGGCAATCAGCCCCAGCATTTT.

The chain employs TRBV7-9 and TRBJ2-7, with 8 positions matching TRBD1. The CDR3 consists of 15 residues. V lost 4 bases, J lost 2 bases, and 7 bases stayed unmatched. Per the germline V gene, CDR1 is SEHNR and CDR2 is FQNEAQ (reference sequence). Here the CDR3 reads CASSSRAGGTYEQYF. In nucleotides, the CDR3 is TGTGCCAGCAGCTCTAGAGCAGGGGGCACCTACGAGCAGTACTTC.

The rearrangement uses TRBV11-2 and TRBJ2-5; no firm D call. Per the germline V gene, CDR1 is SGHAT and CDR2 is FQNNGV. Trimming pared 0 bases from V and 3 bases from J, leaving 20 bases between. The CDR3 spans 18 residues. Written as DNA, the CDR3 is TGTGCCAGCAGCTTAGATCTCGAGCAGGCCCGGTGGAAAGAGACCCAGTACTTC. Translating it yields CASSLDLEQARWKETQYF.